The 17 T cell receptor beta chains below come from one sample, sequenced in a study of T cell repertoires in cytomegalovirus infection (dated by TCRdb to the late 2010s). TCRdb records Illumina HiSeq 1500 as the sequencer. In TCRdb, the public reads were trimmed at Q25 with fastp and aligned with MiXCR, with productive beta chains retained. Entries that share a CDR3 protein sequence are merged under the most common genes and DNA. Here the sample has about 300,000 distinct CDR3 sequences; approximately 10% occur a single time. The ten largest make up less than 3% of the sample. What was sequenced was PBMCs. These receptors were taken from a human donor in good health (CMV status not recorded). Some clones in this sample may be carry-over from other donors' samples.

The sample holds a few counts of this clonotype. This sequence joins TRBV4-2 and TRBJ2-2, with no clear D. The CDR3 covers 17 residues. Trimming removed 1 base from V and 4 bases from J, with 16 bases in between. From germline, CDR1 is LGHNA and CDR2 YNFKEQ. DNA of the CDR3: TGTGCCAGCAGCCAAGCACTCCTTGACCATGGCACCGGGGAGCTGTTTTTT. It specifies CASSQALLDHGTGELFF.

The chain carries TRBV12-3 or TRBV12-4 and TRBJ1-1, with D unresolved. V lost 6 bases to trimming and J lost 4 bases, with 3 bases between them. The CDR3 is 10 residues long. The chain's CDR3 is CASSGTEAFF. The CDR3 DNA sequence: TGTGCCAGCAGCGGCACTGAAGCTTTCTTT.

Notes on this clonotype: It may be a read error: a sequence one base away is much more abundant. The V call is TRBV20-1, the J call TRBJ2-1, with TRBD1 identical over 7 bases. The CDR3 covers 11 residues. V gave up 5 bases and J gave up 8 bases; unmatched junction bases: 3. Germline values: CDR1 DFQATT, CDR2 SNEGSKA (reference sequence). The CDR3 nucleotides read TGCAGTGCTCACAGGGGCTATGAGCAGTTCTTC. Amino acid sequence: CSAHRGYEQFF.

This clonotype was detected ten times or more. The rearrangement joins TRBV7-9 to TRBJ1-1; 7 bases agree with TRBD1. The J segment lost 0 bases and the V segment lost 1 base, leaving 5 bases of the junction unmatched. This CDR3 has 16 residues. Germline V gene lookup returns CDR1 SEHNR and CDR2 FQNEAQ (reference sequence). The CDR3 spells CASSLEGASMNTEAFF. The CDR3 DNA reads as TGTGCCAGCAGCTTAGAGGGGGCTTCCATGAACACTGAAGCTTTCTTT.

This clonotype was counted ten times or more. The gene calls are TRBV29-1 and TRBJ1-2; tentatively, D is TRBD1 (6 bases). Trimming removed 0 bases at V and 4 bases at J, with 12 bases between. CDR1 SQVTM and CDR2 ANQGSEA come from the germline V gene. The CDR3 length is 14 residues. For the CDR3, the DNA is TGCAGCGTTGAAGATCAGAGGGGGTTCTATGGCTACACCTTC. This encodes CSVEDQRGFYGYTF.

This clonotype has a count of ten or more. The J gene is TRBJ2-1, the V gene TRBV20-1, with 12 bases fitting TRBD2. Per germline, CDR1 DFQATT and CDR2 SNEGSKA (reference sequence). This CDR3 region has 15 residues. Losses at the gene ends were 3 bases for V and 7 bases for J; bases not matched to a gene: 7. The CDR3 protein is CSASDGLAGRNEQFF. The CDR3 DNA sequence: TGCAGTGCTAGTGATGGACTAGCGGGAAGGAATGAGCAGTTCTTC.

This clonotype was observed a handful of times. J is TRBJ1-2 and V is TRBV29-1; D unclear. This CDR3 spans 13 amino acids. Deletions cut 5 bases from V and 7 bases from J, with 17 bases between. Germline lookup yields CDR1 SQVTM and CDR2 ANQGSEA. The CDR3 is CSVLDPARVGYTF. The CDR3 DNA reads TGCAGCGTTTTGGACCCTGCCCGGGTTGGCTACACCTTC.

This chain connects TRBV5-6 to TRBJ1-1; D is undetermined. This CDR3 region has 14 residues. V lost 5 bases and J 1 base, leaving 12 bases between the germline ends. The V gene's germline CDR1 is SGHDT and CDR2 YYEEEE. The CDR3 nucleotides are TGTGCCAGCAGATCTGCATCGACGAACACTGAAGCTTTCTTT. This encodes CASRSASTNTEAFF. The full variable domain, its missing parts supplied by reference TRBV5-6 and TRBJ1-1, is DAGVTQSPTHLIKTRGQQVTLRCSPKSGHDTVSWYQQALGQGPQFIFQYYEEEERQRGNFPDRFSGHQFPNYSSELNVNALLLGDSALYLCASRSASTNTEAFFGQGTRLTVV.

This clonotype came up many times. The J gene is TRBJ1-4, the V gene TRBV7-2; D possibly corresponds to TRBD1 (5 bases). Germline V gene lookup returns CDR1 SGHTA and CDR2 FQGNSA. The CDR3 contains 12 residues. V was pared by 2 bases and J by 12 bases, with 10 bases between. The CDR3 sequence: CASSLRRGELFF. The CDR3 nucleotides are TGTGCCAGCAGCTTACGGAGGGGTGAACTGTTTTTT.

This clonotype was counted at least ten times. The V and J genes are TRBV29-1 and TRBJ2-2, with D possibly matching TRBD2 (6 bases). Germline V gene data show CDR1 as SQVTM and CDR2 as ANQGSEA. Trimming removed 3 bases from V and 6 bases from J, with 20 bases in between. This CDR3 is built from 16 residues. CDR3 sequence (DNA): TGCAGCGTTGACGGGGCTAGCTCAACGGGGGCCGGGGAGCTGTTTTTT. Translating gives CSVDGASSTGAGELFF.

This clonotype was recorded many times. The chain employs TRBV6-2 or TRBV6-3 and TRBJ2-3; D gene uncertain. V was shortened by 7 bases and J by 7 bases, with 15 bases between the two germline ends. The CDR3 totals 13 residues. CDR1 MNHEY and CDR2 SVGEGT come from the germline V gene. Here the CDR3 reads CASIHHQENTQYF. The CDR3 bases are TGTGCCAGCATCCACCACCAGGAGAATACGCAGTATTTT.

The chain carries TRBV6-5 and TRBJ1-1; D not certain. Germline V gene data show CDR1 as MNHEY and CDR2 as SVGAGI. The CDR3 spans 14 residues. The V gene lost 4 bases and the J gene lost 1 base, with 10 bases spanning the gap. The CDR3 region has the DNA TGTGCCAGCAGTTCCCTCAGAGGGAACACTGAAGCTTTCTTT. Its translation is CASSSLRGNTEAFF.

This clonotype has at least ten counts. The rearrangement links TRBV25-1 to TRBJ1-6; the match to TRBD1 covers 8 bases. The V segment lost 3 bases and the J segment 5 bases; nucleotides outside the gene matches: 9. This CDR3 spans 17 amino acids. The germline V gene has CDR1 MGHDK and CDR2 SYGVNS. The CDR3 spells CASSDERGQGNNSPLHF. CDR3 bases: TGTGCCAGCAGTGACGAAAGAGGACAGGGAAATAATTCACCCCTCCACTTT.

The chain links TRBV9 to TRBJ1-6, with D maybe TRBD1 (5 bases). The CDR3 sequence is 13 residues long. Trimming pared 3 bases from V and 9 bases from J, leaving 10 bases between. Germline V gene data show CDR1 as SGDLS and CDR2 as YYNGEE. The CDR3 region is CASSAGDLSPLHF. The DNA for the CDR3 is TGTGCCAGCAGCGCGGGGGACCTTTCACCCCTCCACTTT.

This clonotype was observed at least ten times. This chain links TRBV11-3 with TRBJ2-3; 9 positions agree with TRBD2. CDR1 is SGHNT and CDR2 is YENEEA in the germline V gene. Trimming at V came to 5 bases and at J to 6 bases, leaving 9 bases not matched to a gene. The CDR3 spans 15 residues. CDR3 sequence: CASSRGGATGDTQYF. The CDR3 coding sequence is TGTGCCAGCAGCCGCGGGGGGGCCACTGGGGATACGCAGTATTTT. The full variable domain, with the rest looked up from reference TRBV11-3 and TRBJ2-3, is EAGVVQSPRYKIIEKKQPVAFWCNPISGHNTLYWYLQNLGQGPELLIRYENEEAVDDSQLPKDRFSAERLKGVDSTLKIQPAELGDSAVYLCASSRGGATGDTQYFGPGTRLTVL.

This clonotype was counted ten times or more. This chain uses TRBV7-2 with TRBJ2-2; a weak D match, TRBD2 (6 bases). The CDR3 has 17 residues. V was trimmed by 1 base and J by 1 base, leaving 13 bases between them. The germline V gene has CDR1 SGHTA and CDR2 FQGNSA. The CDR3 region is CASSLVRPSENTGELFF. CDR3 DNA: TGTGCCAGCAGCTTAGTTAGGCCTAGCGAGAACACCGGGGAGCTGTTTTTT. The whole variable domain, filled in from reference TRBV7-2 and TRBJ2-2, reads GAGVSQSPSNKVTEKGKDVELRCDPISGHTALYWYRQSLGQGLEFLIYFQGNSAPDKSGLPSDRFSAERTGGSVSTLTIQRTQQEDSAVYLCASSLVRPSENTGELFFGEGSRLTVL.

This clonotype has ten or more counts. The chain uses TRBV10-3 and TRBJ2-5; D is possibly TRBD2 (5 bases). Deletions cut 4 bases from V and 3 bases from J, with 18 bases between. CDR1 is ENHRY, CDR2 SYGVKD, per germline. CDR3 length: 16 amino acids. The CDR3 spells CAISASAGIGEETQYF. CDR3 sequence (DNA): TGTGCCATCAGTGCTTCGGCCGGGATTGGTGAAGAGACCCAGTACTTC.